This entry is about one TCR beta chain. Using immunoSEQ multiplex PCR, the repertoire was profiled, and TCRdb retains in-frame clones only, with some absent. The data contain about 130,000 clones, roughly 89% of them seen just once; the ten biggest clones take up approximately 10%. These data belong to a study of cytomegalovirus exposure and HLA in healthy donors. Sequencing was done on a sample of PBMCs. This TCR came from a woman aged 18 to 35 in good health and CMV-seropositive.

The CDR3 loop reads CASSGAFREKLFF. In nucleotides, the CDR3 is TGTGCCAGTAGTGGGGCCTTCCGGGAAAAACTGTTTTTT. The chain has TRBV19 and TRBJ1-4; D is perhaps TRBD1 (5 bases). This CDR3 is built from 13 residues. Germline CDR1 reads LNHDA; CDR2 reads SQIVND (reference sequence). The germline V and J ends were trimmed by 5 bases and 8 bases, with 12 bases remaining between them. Supplemented by reference TRBV19 and TRBJ1-4, the full variable domain reads DGGITQSPKYLFRKEGQNVTLSCEQNLNHDAMYWYRQDPGQGLRLIYYSQIVNDFQKGDIAEGYSVSREKKESFPLTVTSAQKNPTAFYLCASSGAFREKLFFGSGTQLSVL.